The next 30 T cell receptor beta chains were all read from a single sample in a study of blood T cell repertoires in COVID-19. Method: immunoSEQ multiplex PCR; TCRdb's copy keeps in-frame clones and lacks some. The repertoire holds 370,000 or so clones, with 87% as singletons. Sequenced material: PBMCs or T cells enriched from blood (not recorded which). The receptors were gathered from a young man who had recovered from COVID-19.

This clone turned up a few times. The rearrangement joins TRBV12-3 or TRBV12-4 to TRBJ1-2, with a possible D match to TRBD1 (5 bases). The length of the CDR3 is 13 residues. V lost 2 bases to trimming and J lost 5 bases, with 9 bases between them. The CDR3 loop is CASSLSGIYGYTF. In nucleotides, the CDR3 is TGTGCCAGCAGTTTATCAGGGATTTATGGCTACACCTTC.

The V gene is TRBV2, the J gene TRBJ2-3, with TRBD1 as a possible D gene (6 bases). V gave up 5 bases and J gave up 4 bases, with 16 bases separating them. The CDR3 length is 15 residues. Germline V gene lookup returns CDR1 SNHLY and CDR2 FYNNEI. The CDR3 region is CASSWTAQRPDTQYF. The DNA for the CDR3 is TGTGCCAGCAGTTGGACAGCCCAGAGGCCAGATACGCAGTATTTT. The whole variable domain, filled in from reference TRBV2 and TRBJ2-3, reads EPEVTQTPSHQVTQMGQEVILRCVPISNHLYFYWYRQILGQKVEFLVSFYNNEISEKSEIFDDQFSVERPDGSNFTLKIRSTKLEDSAMYFCASSWTAQRPDTQYFGPGTRLTVL.

In the case of this clone: Within the sample, other DNA sequences also encode this same CDR3. This chain connects TRBV5-1 to TRBJ2-5; D remains ambiguous. The germline V gene has CDR1 SGHRS and CDR2 YFSETQ. V gave up 5 bases and J gave up 2 bases, with 10 bases separating them. CDR3 length: 13 amino acids. The CDR3 is CASSRGGQETQYF. The CDR3 DNA follows: TGCGCCAGCAGTAGAGGCGGACAAGAGACCCAGTACTTC.

The V gene is TRBV6-1, the J gene TRBJ1-5, with 7 bases identical to TRBD1. Germline CDR1 is MNHNS and CDR2 is SASEGT. With V trimmed by 4 bases and J by 0 bases, 9 bases remained unmatched. The CDR3 spans 17 residues. CDR3 sequence reads: CASSGDRVAYSNQPQHF. The CDR3 DNA reads as TGTGCCAGCAGTGGAGACAGGGTTGCTTATAGCAATCAGCCCCAGCATTTT.

The V call is TRBV7-9, the J call TRBJ2-3; D is possibly TRBD2 (7 bases). This CDR3 is 14 amino acids long. V was shortened by 4 bases and J by 3 bases, with 11 bases between the two germline ends. CDR1 is SEHNR, CDR2 FQNEAQ, per germline (reference sequence). The CDR3 nucleotides are TGTGCCAGCAGCTGGGGGGGCACTACAGATACGCAGTATTTT. Its translation is CASSWGGTTDTQYF.

The chain has TRBV25-1 and TRBJ2-2; the D gene is possibly TRBD2 (5 bases). This CDR3 has 14 residues. CDR1 is MGHDK and CDR2 is SYGVNS in the germline V gene. The V end was cut by 4 bases, the J end by 1 base, with 7 bases between. DNA for the CDR3: TGTGCCAGCAGTGTGGGAGAGAACACCGGGGAGCTGTTTTTT. Translating gives CASSVGENTGELFF.

This chain links TRBV6-5 with TRBJ1-1; D not resolved. V lost 4 bases and J 1 base, leaving 10 bases between the germline ends. The germline gives CDR1 MNHEY, CDR2 SVGAGI. The CDR3 is 14 residues long. This CDR3 reads CASSSAQRNTEAFF. CDR3 DNA sequence: TGTGCCAGCAGTTCGGCACAGAGGAACACTGAAGCTTTCTTT.

The rearrangement links TRBV12-3 or TRBV12-4 to TRBJ2-3; D is unresolved. The CDR3 extends over 12 amino acids. V lost 2 bases to trimming and J lost 4 bases, with 4 bases between them. The CDR3 DNA reads TGTGCCAGCAGTTTAATCGCAGATACGCAGTATTTT. Translated: CASSLIADTQYF.

This chain uses TRBV5-6 with TRBJ2-5, with 7 bases lining up with TRBD1. The CDR3 length is 15 residues. Germline lookup yields CDR1 SGHDT and CDR2 YYEEEE. J was trimmed by 4 bases and V by 1 base; bases with no gene match: 7. The CDR3 region is CASSLYWTGRETQYF. As DNA, the CDR3 is TGTGCCAGCAGCTTGTACTGGACAGGACGAGAGACCCAGTACTTC.

The chain joins TRBV4-1 to TRBJ2-7; 8 positions agree with TRBD2. This CDR3 comprises 14 residues. Germline CDR1 MGHRA, CDR2 YSYEKL. V shed 2 bases and J 3 bases; nucleotides not matched to a gene: 3. The CDR3 DNA is TGCGCCAGCAGCCAAAGGGGACTAGACTACGAGCAGTACTTC. This gives the protein CASSQRGLDYEQYF.

This chain connects TRBV5-1 to TRBJ2-1; 9 bases agree with TRBD1. After removal of 8 bases from V and 6 bases from J, the junction contained 6 bases not matched to a gene. Germline CDR1 is SGHRS and CDR2 is YFSETQ. The CDR3 runs to 13 residues. CDR3 bases: TGCGCCAGAGTGACAGGGGGAGGCAATGAGCAGTTCTTC. As protein: CARVTGGGNEQFF.

The V and J genes are TRBV24-1 and TRBJ1-6, with TRBD1 matching 12 bases. J gave up 9 bases and V 2 bases, and 1 base lay outside the gene matches. The CDR3 consists of 15 residues. Germline CDR1 and CDR2: KGHDR and SFDVKD. This chain's CDR3 is CATSDWDRGPSPLHF. The CDR3 DNA sequence: TGTGCCACCAGTGATTGGGACAGGGGGCCTTCACCCCTCCACTTT.

The J gene is TRBJ2-1, the V gene TRBV12-2; the table names TRBD1, a call not compared with the DNA. TRBV12-2 is a recognized pseudogene. The CDR3 length is 14 residues. The CDR3, as DNA: TGTGCAAGTCGCATTCGGACAGGGGGAGATGAGCAGTTCTTC. Protein: CASRIRTGGDEQFF.

This clone was seen a single time. The rearrangement uses TRBV7-9 and TRBJ1-1; D possibly corresponds to TRBD1 (6 bases). The V gene's germline CDR1 is SEHNR and CDR2 FQNEAQ (reference sequence). This CDR3 contains 12 residues. Between the trimmed V and J ends, which lost 1 base and 6 bases, there was a span of 6 bases. CDR3 protein: CASSLDRAEAFF. In nucleotides, the CDR3 is TGTGCCAGCAGCTTAGACAGGGCTGAAGCTTTCTTT.

The gene calls are TRBV30 and TRBJ2-5; D gene unclear. From germline, CDR1 is GTSNPN and CDR2 SVGIG (reference sequence). The CDR3 consists of 14 residues. The ends were cut back, 0 bases at V and 2 bases at J, with 10 bases in the middle. CDR3 bases: TGTGCCTGGAGTGTAATCACGGTACAAGAGACCCAGTACTTC. It translates to CAWSVITVQETQYF.

Here the CDR3 DNA reads TGTGCCAGCAGTTATCGTCCCTTGAACACTGAAGCTTTCTTT. It yields the protein CASSYRPLNTEAFF. The J gene is TRBJ1-1, the V gene TRBV6-6, with D unresolved. The germline V gene has CDR1 MNHNY and CDR2 SVGAGI (reference sequence). V was clipped by 3 bases and J by 0 bases, with 8 bases between them. The CDR3 contains 14 residues.

This sequence joins TRBV3-1 (or the pseudogene TRBV3-2) and TRBJ1-2; 8 positions match TRBD1. Germline trimming cut 5 bases from V and 0 bases from J; bases unmatched to any gene: 5. The CDR3 consists of 15 residues. The germline V gene encodes CDR1 LGHDT and CDR2 YNNKEL (reference sequence). The CDR3 loop is CASSKGQDSNYGYTF. The CDR3 DNA sequence: TGTGCCAGCAGCAAGGGACAGGACTCTAACTATGGCTACACCTTC.

V gene TRBV2 combines with J gene TRBJ2-7; D is possibly TRBD1 (6 bases). Germline loops: CDR1 SNHLY, CDR2 FYNNEI. Trimming took off 4 bases at V and 2 bases at J, with 6 bases between the two ends. The CDR3 spans 12 residues. CDR3 coding DNA: TGTGCCAGCAGTGGGACAGCCTACGAGCAGTACTTC. The encoded protein is CASSGTAYEQYF. Filled out from reference TRBV2 and TRBJ2-7, the complete variable domain reads EPEVTQTPSHQVTQMGQEVILRCVPISNHLYFYWYRQILGQKVEFLVSFYNNEISEKSEIFDDQFSVERPDGSNFTLKIRSTKLEDSAMYFCASSGTAYEQYFGPGTRLTVT.

The gene calls are TRBV18 and TRBJ2-1; tentative D call: TRBD1 (5 bases). Germline V CDR1 and CDR2: KGHSH, LQKENI. The V gene lost 3 bases and the J gene lost 5 bases, with 14 bases spanning the gap. The CDR3 covers 15 residues. This CDR3 reads CASSPGQIVNNEQFF. The CDR3 coding sequence is TGTGCCAGCTCACCGGGGCAGATCGTAAACAATGAGCAGTTCTTC.

V gene TRBV11-3 combines with J gene TRBJ2-1, with a possible D match to TRBD2 (5 bases). V lost 0 bases and J 1 base, leaving 16 bases between the germline ends. From germline, CDR1 is SGHNT and CDR2 YENEEA. The CDR3 totals 18 residues. The CDR3 reads CASSLDILAGPSYNEQFF. As DNA, the CDR3 is TGTGCCAGCAGCTTAGACATTCTGGCGGGTCCTTCCTACAATGAGCAGTTCTTC.

CDR3 in amino acids: CASRPQGVYNSPLHF. The CDR3 DNA sequence: TGTGCCAGTAGGCCACAGGGGGTTTATAATTCACCCCTCCACTTT. The chain combines TRBV19 with TRBJ1-6; 8 bases agree with TRBD1. Germline CDR1 LNHDA, CDR2 SQIVND (reference sequence). V lost 6 bases to trimming and J lost 4 bases; unmatched junction nucleotides: 5. This CDR3 spans 15 amino acids.

CDR3 nucleotides: TGTGCCAGCAGCTTGGGACAGGGCCTTGAAAAACTGTTTTTT. Its translation is CASSLGQGLEKLFF. V usage is TRBV7-9 and J usage is TRBJ1-4; 9 bases fit TRBD1. The junction had 3 bases not matched to a gene; V was cut back by 3 bases and J by 7 bases. The germline gives CDR1 SEHNR, CDR2 FQNEAQ (reference sequence). CDR3 length: 14 residues.

The chain employs TRBV27 and TRBJ2-1; D remains ambiguous. Deletions cut 7 bases from V and 4 bases from J, with 5 bases between. CDR1 is MNHEY and CDR2 is SMNVEV in the germline V gene (reference sequence). CDR3 size: 11 residues. As DNA, the CDR3 is TGTGCCAGCACAGGATACAATGAGCAGTTCTTC. This codes for CASTGYNEQFF.

This chain joins TRBV7-9 and TRBJ1-1; D is perhaps TRBD1 (6 bases). Germline-derived CDR1 and CDR2 are SEHNR and FQNEAQ (reference sequence). This CDR3 comprises 15 residues. The DNA for the CDR3 is TGTGCTGAGGCGGGTGTGACAGGTACCCCCACTGAAGCTTTCTTT. As protein: CAEAGVTGTPTEAFF.

The CDR3 coding sequence is TGTGCCAGCAGCTTGTCCGGGGGACAGTGGTTTCCTTTCTTT. The encoded protein is CASSLSGGQWFPFF. The chain has TRBV5-6 and TRBJ1-1; 7 nucleotides match TRBD1. Trimming removed 1 base from V and 12 bases from J; junction bases left unmatched: 12. CDR1 is SGHDT and CDR2 is YYEEEE in the germline V gene. This CDR3 comprises 14 residues.

V and J are TRBV18 and TRBJ2-3; D perhaps matches TRBD2 (6 bases). CDR1 and CDR2 from the germline V gene are KGHSH and LQKENI. V was cut by 3 bases and J by 1 base, with 14 bases left in between. This CDR3 is 16 amino acids long. The CDR3 region has the DNA TGTGCCAGCTCACCCTTCGGAGGGCTTCGCACAGATACGCAGTATTTT. This translates into CASSPFGGLRTDTQYF. Full variable domain (remainder filled in from reference TRBV18 and TRBJ2-3): NAGVMQNPRHLVRRRGQEARLRCSPMKGHSHVYWYRQLPEEGLKFMVYLQKENIIDESGMPKERFSAEFPKEGPSILRIQQVVRGDSAAYFCASSPFGGLRTDTQYFGPGTRLTVL.

The rearrangement joins TRBV12-3 or TRBV12-4 to TRBJ2-2; no definite D call. The CDR3 covers 11 residues. Trimming shortened V by 5 bases and J by 6 bases, and 4 bases separated the two germline ends. The CDR3 is CASSPSGELFF. CDR3 DNA: TGTGCCAGCAGTCCCTCCGGGGAGCTGTTTTTT.

The CDR3 DNA is TGTGCCTGGAGAATTGGGGGGGGCCGAATCACAGATACGCAGTATTTT. As protein: CAWRIGGGRITDTQYF. This chain links TRBV30 with TRBJ2-3; possibly TRBD2 for D (7 bases). Germline CDR1 GTSNPN, CDR2 SVGIG (reference sequence). V was cut by 3 bases and J by 2 bases, with 18 bases left in between. The CDR3 runs to 16 residues. Using reference TRBV30 and TRBJ2-3 for the parts outside the CDR3, the full variable domain is SQTIHQWPATLVQPVGSPLSLECTVEGTSNPNLYWYRQAAGRGLQLLFYSVGIGQISSEVPQNLSASRPQDRQFILSSKKLLLSDSGFYLCAWRIGGGRITDTQYFGPGTRLTVL.

A single count supports this clone. The chain recombines TRBV7-9 with TRBJ2-3; D perhaps matches TRBD2 (6 bases). V gave up 2 bases and J gave up 0 bases, with 12 bases separating them. Germline V gives CDR1 SEHNR, CDR2 FQNEAQ (reference sequence). This CDR3 spans 16 amino acids. The CDR3 DNA reads TGTGCCAGCAGCTTAAGACTAGTGTCTAGCACAGATACGCAGTATTTT. This codes for CASSLRLVSSTDTQYF.

V usage is TRBV5-4 and J usage is TRBJ1-2; D perhaps matches TRBD1 (6 bases). V was clipped by 4 bases and J by 5 bases, with 12 bases between them. The CDR3 is 13 amino acids. In germline, CDR1 is SGHNT, CDR2 YYREEE (reference sequence). The CDR3, as DNA: TGTGCCAGCAGCAGGGGGGGGGAGTATGGCTACACCTTC. Residues: CASSRGGEYGYTF.